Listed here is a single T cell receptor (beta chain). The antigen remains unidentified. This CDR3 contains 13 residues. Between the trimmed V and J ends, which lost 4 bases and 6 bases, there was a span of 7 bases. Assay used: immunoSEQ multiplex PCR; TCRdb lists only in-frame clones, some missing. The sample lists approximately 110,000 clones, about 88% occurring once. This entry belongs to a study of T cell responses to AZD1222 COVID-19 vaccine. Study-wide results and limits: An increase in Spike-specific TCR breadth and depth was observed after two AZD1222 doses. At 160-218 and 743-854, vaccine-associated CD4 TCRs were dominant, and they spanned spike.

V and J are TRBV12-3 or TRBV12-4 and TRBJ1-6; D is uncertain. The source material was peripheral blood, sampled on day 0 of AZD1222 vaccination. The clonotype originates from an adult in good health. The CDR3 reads CASSSFLNSPLHF. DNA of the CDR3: TGTGCCAGCAGTTCCTTTCTTAATTCACCCCTCCACTTT.